Here is one T cell receptor beta chain with its context. The source of the sample is a study of blood T cell repertoires in COVID-19. CDR1 and CDR2 (germline): SGHNT, YYREEE (reference sequence). This CDR3 has 16 residues. V lost 0 bases, J lost 1 base, and 13 bases lay in between. Profiled with immunoSEQ multiplex PCR; TCRdb holds only in-frame clones, not every one. This sample has a few hundred thousand clones, with 92% found just once. Sequenced material: PBMCs or T cells enriched from blood (not recorded which). The chain carries TRBV5-4 and TRBJ1-1; D might be TRBD1 (5 bases). This receptor was obtained from a woman under 40 who had recovered from COVID-19. For the CDR3, the DNA is TGTGCCAGCAGCTTGGGGCCCGGGGGGAGGAACACTGAAGCTTTCTTT. Protein sequence: CASSLGPGGRNTEAFF.